This entry lists 7 T cell receptor beta chains sequenced from one sample in a study of T cells in Graves' hyperthyroidism and ophthalmopathy. Regions amplified from RNA transcripts were the TCR beta CDR3 regions. First-round RT-PCR with HTBI primers amplified the TCR CDR3 region. TCRdb reanalysed the multiplex PCR reads using MiXCR and keeps one entry per CDR3 protein. The sample carries a few hundred thousand distinct CDR3 sequences, around 15% recorded once. Sequencing was performed on blood. The receptors stem from a woman aged 40 to 49 with Graves' ophthalmopathy.

This clonotype came up a few times. CDR3 amino acids: CASSPPGGEGEQYF. In nucleotides, the CDR3 is TGTGCCAGCAGCCCCCCGGGTGGGGAGGGCGAGCAGTACTTC. The rearrangement links TRBV3-1 to TRBJ2-7; 7 bases map to TRBD2. This CDR3 region has 14 residues. The germline CDR1 and CDR2 sequences are LGHDT and YNNKEL (reference sequence). J gave up 6 bases and V 4 bases, and 9 bases lay outside the gene matches.

This clonotype was found a few times. The rearrangement uses TRBV18 and TRBJ2-3, with 8 bases matching TRBD1. The germline V gene has CDR1 KGHSH and CDR2 LQKENI. This CDR3 is 16 amino acids long. The V segment lost 6 bases and the J segment 4 bases; nucleotides outside the gene matches: 12. Here the CDR3 reads CASSPQRDRKPDTQYF. The CDR3 DNA sequence: TGTGCCAGCTCCCCTCAACGGGACAGGAAACCAGATACGCAGTATTTT.

V usage is TRBV7-8 and J usage is TRBJ2-2; D unresolved. Germline CDR1 reads SGHVS; CDR2 reads FQNEAQ. Trimming cost V 3 bases and J 4 bases, with 12 bases left between them. This CDR3 has 15 residues. This chain's CDR3 is CASSFSEQITGELFF. In DNA form, the CDR3 reads TGTGCCAGCAGCTTTTCGGAACAGATCACCGGGGAGCTGTTTTTT.

This clonotype was seen at least ten times. This sequence joins TRBV10-2 and TRBJ2-7; a weak D match, TRBD2 (8 bases). There are 15 residues in the CDR3. Per the germline V gene, CDR1 is WSHSY and CDR2 is SAAADI. V dropped 3 bases and J dropped 3 bases, with 15 bases sitting between them. The CDR3 nucleotides are TGCGCCAGCAGTGATAACAGGGGACTAGGCTACGAGCAGTACTTC. This encodes CASSDNRGLGYEQYF.

This clonotype has just a few counts. This chain joins TRBV20-1 and TRBJ2-3, with D possibly matching TRBD1 (5 bases). CDR1 DFQATT and CDR2 SNEGSKA come from the germline V gene (reference sequence). CDR3 length: 14 amino acids. Trimming removed 5 bases at V and 0 bases at J, with 12 bases between. The DNA for the CDR3 is TGCAGTGCTCCCCAAGGGGCGAGCACAGATACGCAGTATTTT. Encoded protein: CSAPQGASTDTQYF.

This clonotype was counted between two and nine times. This chain connects TRBV20-1 to TRBJ1-5; D is unclear. This CDR3 spans 15 amino acids. V dropped 5 bases and J dropped 0 bases, with 14 bases sitting between them. The germline gives CDR1 DFQATT, CDR2 SNEGSKA (reference sequence). CDR3 sequence reads: CSAPAEGYSNQPQHF. Written as DNA, the CDR3 is TGCAGTGCTCCCGCGGAGGGTTATAGCAATCAGCCCCAGCATTTT.

This clonotype has ten or more counts. V gene TRBV5-1 combines with J gene TRBJ2-3; TRBD2 aligns across 12 bases. Germline V gene data show CDR1 as SGHRS and CDR2 as YFSETQ. V lost 3 bases and J lost 4; bases outside the gene matches: 9. This CDR3 has 17 amino acids. DNA for the CDR3: TGCGCCAGCAGCTCCATGATACTAGCGGGAGGTCCAGATACGCAGTATTTT. Amino acids: CASSSMILAGGPDTQYF.